These 9 T cell receptor beta chains were all obtained from the same sample, sequenced in a study of T-cell memory formation after mild COVID-19. Each CDR3 protein is one row after TCRdb ran MiXCR on the 5' RACE reads. Of roughly 340,000 distinct CDR3 sequences listed, 20% to 25% are singletons. Specimen: PBMCs or a T cell subset sorted from them (not recorded which). The source is a man younger than 35 who had mild COVID-19 (a few samples of this study predate the infection). Cell type and time point are not known.

The table lists this clonotype with many counts. The chain employs TRBV20-1 and TRBJ2-1; 14 bases line up with TRBD2. The J segment lost 6 bases and the V segment lost 5 bases, leaving 12 bases of the junction unmatched. Germline loops: CDR1 DFQATT, CDR2 SNEGSKA (reference sequence). CDR3 length: 17 amino acids. This CDR3 is CSAPGLAGGFPSNEQFF. The CDR3 DNA reads TGCAGTGCTCCCGGACTAGCGGGGGGATTCCCGTCCAATGAGCAGTTCTTC.

The chain joins TRBV4-1 to TRBJ2-1; D unresolved. CDR1 is MGHRA and CDR2 is YSYEKL in the germline V gene. With 4 bases removed from V and 7 bases from J, the gap between germline ends came to 20 bases. The CDR3 has 16 residues. The CDR3 nucleotides are TGCGCCAGCAGCCTCCCAGGACCTACTCCCGTGAATGAGCAGTTCTTC. It codes for CASSLPGPTPVNEQFF.

This clonotype was counted a few times. The V call is TRBV5-4, the J call TRBJ2-3; TRBD2 matches at 10 bases. V lost 0 bases to trimming and J lost 0 bases; unmatched junction nucleotides: 10. CDR1 and CDR2 from the germline V gene are SGHNT and YYREEE (reference sequence). The CDR3 is 19 amino acids. The CDR3 DNA follows: TGTGCCAGCAGCTTGGGGCCTAGCGGGGGAGCCACTAGCACAGATACGCAGTATTTT. Translating gives CASSLGPSGGATSTDTQYF.

The table lists this clonotype with a few counts. The junction departs from the called germline gene at one end, perhaps through a read error. This sequence joins TRBV7-2 and TRBJ2-7, with TRBD2 matching 8 bases. This CDR3 is built from 13 residues. Germline V gives CDR1 SGHTA, CDR2 FQGNSA. CDR3 in amino acids: CASSLNPSGGSNF. CDR3 coding DNA: TGTGCCAGCAGCTTGAACCCAAGCGGGGGATCTAACTTC.

The table lists this clonotype with a few counts. This chain connects TRBV7-2 to TRBJ1-6; D perhaps matches TRBD1 (6 bases). CDR3 size: 14 residues. The V end was cut by 5 bases, the J end by 12 bases, with 17 bases between. The germline CDR1 and CDR2 sequences are SGHTA and FQGNSA. This CDR3 reads CASSPGGRAEPLHF. CDR3 nucleotide sequence: TGTGCCAGCAGCCCTGGGGGCAGGGCAGAACCCCTCCACTTT.

This clonotype turned up a few times. V is TRBV6-2 or TRBV6-3 and J is TRBJ2-3; no clear D gene. Germline V lookup: CDR1 MNHEY, CDR2 SVGEGT. The CDR3 is 13 residues long. Trimming removed 2 bases at V and 5 bases at J, with 8 bases between. This CDR3 reads CASSYSPGDTQYF. For the CDR3, the DNA is TGTGCCAGCAGTTACAGCCCTGGAGATACGCAGTATTTT.

This clonotype appeared a few times. V and J are TRBV12-3 or TRBV12-4 and TRBJ2-5; D might be TRBD1 (6 bases). The V and J ends lost 5 bases and 5 bases respectively, with 18 bases between them. This CDR3 contains 15 residues. The CDR3 here is CASSDSDSWGETQYF. The CDR3 nucleotides are TGTGCCAGCAGTGACTCGGACAGTTGGGGGGAGACCCAGTACTTC.

V is TRBV12-3 or TRBV12-4 and J is TRBJ2-5, with D possibly being TRBD2 (6 bases). V was trimmed by 9 bases and J by 2 bases, leaving 10 bases between them. The CDR3 runs 12 residues. This CDR3 is CASGREQETQYF. CDR3 bases: TGTGCCAGTGGACGGGAGCAAGAGACCCAGTACTTC.

This clonotype was seen more than once but under ten times. The chain recombines TRBV27 with TRBJ2-5; D is unresolved. Germline CDR1 is MNHEY and CDR2 is SMNVEV (reference sequence). The germline V and J ends were trimmed by 5 bases and 2 bases, with 9 bases remaining between them. The CDR3 has 13 residues. The CDR3 sequence is CASSRTSQETQYF. CDR3 bases: TGTGCCAGCAGTCGAACATCGCAAGAGACCCAGTACTTC.